This T cell receptor beta chain appears in the sequencing data of a study of shared clonotypes between healthy human individuals. Study-level findings and limits: Among a few donors, around 5% of naive CD4 clonotypes were found in common. The rarefaction results pointed to incomplete sorted-subset sequencing despite large depth.

The assay was immunoSEQ multiplex PCR, and TCRdb's table has in-frame clones only and misses some. The sample lists under 550,000 clones; almost 97% were seen once. Of note for this clone: Its specificity is not known.

The CDR3 is made up of 16 amino acids. V was trimmed by 6 bases and J by 3 bases, leaving 17 bases between them. The germline V gene has CDR1 MDHEN and CDR2 SYDVKM. The sequenced sample was naive CD4+ T cells sorted from blood. Subset of the sample: CD45RA+ positively selected. The chain employs TRBV28 and TRBJ2-2; no reliable D call. The TCR originated in a young woman in good health. The CDR3 protein is CASRVVAGVDTGELFF. The CDR3 DNA follows: TGTGCCAGCAGAGTTGTGGCTGGGGTCGACACCGGGGAGCTGTTTTTT.